This record looks at one TCR beta chain sequence and its context. The data are from a study of blood T cell repertoires in COVID-19. Study overall: Collection of acute and convalescent COVID-19 samples took place in the United States, Italy and Spain. Sample material is recorded as cDNA or gDNA derived from T cells, B-cell-depleted T cells, or PBMCs.

Profiling relied on immunoSEQ multiplex PCR, and the TCRdb table lists in-frame clones only, not all of them. The table lists hundreds of thousands of clones, about 83% of them singletons. The CDR3 covers 15 residues. Germline CDR1 MNHEY, CDR2 SVGAGI. The ends lost 10 bases at V and 5 bases at J; junction bases unmatched: 12. The origin of this receptor is a woman aged 45-59 years with acute or convalescent COVID-19. Sequences were obtained from peripheral blood. The chain uses TRBV6-5 and TRBJ2-2; 8 bases match TRBD2. The CDR3 spells CATRRAGGGTGELFF. Here the CDR3 DNA reads TGTGCCACCCGGAGGGCGGGAGGAGGGACCGGGGAGCTGTTTTTT.